The T cell receptor (beta chain) under discussion was sequenced for a study of identical twins. Study-level findings and limits: Cross-sectional statistical analysis was relied on for the conclusions, without the same donors being followed. The more abundant beta clonotypes in cord blood had fewer insertions, and memory repertoires did not show this. Some out-of-frame alpha sequences were shared by twins, and these showed excess low generation probability.

There are a few counts of this clonotype. No antigen is known for it. Germline assignment: CDR1 DFQATT and CDR2 SNEGSKA (reference sequence). V lost 1 base to trimming and J lost 4 bases; unmatched junction nucleotides: 2. This CDR3 contains 15 residues. Unique molecular identifiers were present on the cDNA, and a universal primer site came from template switching. TCRdb reprocessed the 5' RACE reads with MiXCR, giving one entry per CDR3 protein. Here the sample spans some 560,000 distinct CDR3 sequences, just under 10% being singletons. The same specimen was also included in a second study, on yellow fever vaccine responses in identical twins.

The sample comprised PBMCs. This receptor was taken from a woman between 18 and 29 years old in good health. The chain has TRBV20-1 and TRBJ2-7; 15 bases are shared with TRBD2. CDR3 region: CSARGTSGRAYEQYF. CDR3 coding DNA: TGCAGTGCTAGAGGGACTAGCGGGAGGGCTTACGAGCAGTACTTC.